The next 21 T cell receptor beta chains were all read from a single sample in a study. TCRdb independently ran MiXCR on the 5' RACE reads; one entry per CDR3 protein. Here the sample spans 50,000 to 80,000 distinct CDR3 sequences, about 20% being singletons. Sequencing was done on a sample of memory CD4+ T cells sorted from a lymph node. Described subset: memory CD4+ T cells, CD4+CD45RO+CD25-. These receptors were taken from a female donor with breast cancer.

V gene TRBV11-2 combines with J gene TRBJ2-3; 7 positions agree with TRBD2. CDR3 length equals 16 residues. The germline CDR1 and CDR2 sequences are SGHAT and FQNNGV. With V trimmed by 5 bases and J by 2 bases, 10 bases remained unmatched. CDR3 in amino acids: CASSLRAAGFTDTQYF. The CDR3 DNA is TGTGCCAGCAGCCTCCGGGCAGCGGGGTTCACAGATACGCAGTATTTT. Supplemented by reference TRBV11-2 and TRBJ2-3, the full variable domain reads EAGVAQSPRYKIIEKRQSVAFWCNPISGHATLYWYQQILGQGPKLLIQFQNNGVVDDSQLPKDRFSAERLKGVDSTLKIQPAKLEDSAVYLCASSLRAAGFTDTQYFGPGTRLTVL.

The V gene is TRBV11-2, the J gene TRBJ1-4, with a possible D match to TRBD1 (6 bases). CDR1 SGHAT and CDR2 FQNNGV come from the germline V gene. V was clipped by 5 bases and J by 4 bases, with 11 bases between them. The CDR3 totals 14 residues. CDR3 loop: CASSQGQNNEKLFF. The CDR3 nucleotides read TGTGCCAGCAGCCAAGGACAGAATAATGAAAAACTGTTTTTT. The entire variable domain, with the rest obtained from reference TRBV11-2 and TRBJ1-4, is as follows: EAGVAQSPRYKIIEKRQSVAFWCNPISGHATLYWYQQILGQGPKLLIQFQNNGVVDDSQLPKDRFSAERLKGVDSTLKIQPAKLEDSAVYLCASSQGQNNEKLFFGSGTQLSVL.

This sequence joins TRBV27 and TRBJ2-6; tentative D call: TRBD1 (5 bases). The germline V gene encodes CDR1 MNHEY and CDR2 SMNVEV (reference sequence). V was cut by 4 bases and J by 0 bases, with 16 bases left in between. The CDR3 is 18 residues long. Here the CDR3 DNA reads TGTGCCAGCAGTTCCGCGGACATAGGATTCTCTGGGGCCAACGTCCTGACTTTC. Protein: CASSSADIGFSGANVLTF. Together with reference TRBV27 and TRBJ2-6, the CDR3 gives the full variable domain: EAQVTQNPRYLITVTGKKLTVTCSQNMNHEYMSWYRQDPGLGLRQIYYSMNVEVTDKGDVPEGYKVSRKEKRNFPLILESPSPNQTSLYFCASSSADIGFSGANVLTFGAGSRLTVL.

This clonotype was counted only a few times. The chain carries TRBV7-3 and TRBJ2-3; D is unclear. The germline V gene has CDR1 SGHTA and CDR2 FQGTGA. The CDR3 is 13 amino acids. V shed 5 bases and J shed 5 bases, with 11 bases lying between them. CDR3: CASSLSGRDTQYF. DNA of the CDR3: TGTGCCAGCAGCCTCTCTGGAAGAGATACGCAGTATTTT.

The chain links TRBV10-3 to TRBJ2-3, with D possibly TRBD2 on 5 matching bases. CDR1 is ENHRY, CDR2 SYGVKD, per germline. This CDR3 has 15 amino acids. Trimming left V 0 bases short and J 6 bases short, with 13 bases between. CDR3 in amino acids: CAISESTSRADTQYF. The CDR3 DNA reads TGTGCCATCAGTGAGTCGACTTCGCGGGCCGATACGCAGTATTTT.

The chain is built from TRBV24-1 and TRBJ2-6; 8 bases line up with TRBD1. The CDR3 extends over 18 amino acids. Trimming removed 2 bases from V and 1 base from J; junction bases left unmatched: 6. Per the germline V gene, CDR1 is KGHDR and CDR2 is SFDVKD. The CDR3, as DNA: TGTGCCACCAGTGATTCCCGCAGGGGGCTTTCTGGGGCCAACGTCCTGACTTTC. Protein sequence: CATSDSRRGLSGANVLTF.

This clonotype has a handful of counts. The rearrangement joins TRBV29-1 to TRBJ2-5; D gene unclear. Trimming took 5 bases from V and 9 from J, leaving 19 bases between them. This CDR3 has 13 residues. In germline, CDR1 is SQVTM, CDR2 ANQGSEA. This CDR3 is CSVSVVAYGAQYF. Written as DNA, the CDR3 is TGCAGCGTTAGTGTGGTCGCTTATGGTGCCCAGTACTTC.

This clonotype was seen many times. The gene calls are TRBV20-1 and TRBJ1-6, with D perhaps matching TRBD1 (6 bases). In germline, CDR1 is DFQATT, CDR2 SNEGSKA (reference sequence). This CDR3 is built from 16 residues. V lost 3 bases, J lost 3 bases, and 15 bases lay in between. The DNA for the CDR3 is TGCAGTGCTAGGGCAGACAGGCCGCTCTATAATTCACCCCTCCACTTT. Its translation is CSARADRPLYNSPLHF.

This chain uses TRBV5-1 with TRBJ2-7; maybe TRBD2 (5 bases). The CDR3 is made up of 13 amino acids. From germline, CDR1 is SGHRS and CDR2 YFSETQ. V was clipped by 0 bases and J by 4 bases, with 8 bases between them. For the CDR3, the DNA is TGCGCCAGCAGCTTGGCCGAGGGATACGAGCAGTACTTC. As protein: CASSLAEGYEQYF.

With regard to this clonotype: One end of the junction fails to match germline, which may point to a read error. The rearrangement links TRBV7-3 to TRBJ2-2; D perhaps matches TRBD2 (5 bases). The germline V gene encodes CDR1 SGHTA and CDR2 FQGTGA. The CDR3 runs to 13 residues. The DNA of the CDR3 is TGTGCCAGCAGCTTTTCGAACACCGGGGAGTTGTTTTTT. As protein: CASSFSNTGELFF.

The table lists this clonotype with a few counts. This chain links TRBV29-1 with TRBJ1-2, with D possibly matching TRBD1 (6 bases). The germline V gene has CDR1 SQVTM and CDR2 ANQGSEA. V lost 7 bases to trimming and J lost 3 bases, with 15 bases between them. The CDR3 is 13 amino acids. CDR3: CSASTGYDYGYTF. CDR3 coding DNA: TGCAGCGCTAGCACAGGGTATGACTATGGCTACACCTTC.

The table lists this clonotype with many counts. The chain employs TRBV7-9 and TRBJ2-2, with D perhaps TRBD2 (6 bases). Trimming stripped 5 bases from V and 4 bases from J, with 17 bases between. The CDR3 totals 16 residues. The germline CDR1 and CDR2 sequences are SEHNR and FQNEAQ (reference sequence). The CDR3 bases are TGTGCCAGCAGCCAAATCGGGGGAGGATCCACCGGGGAGCTGTTTTTT. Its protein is CASSQIGGGSTGELFF. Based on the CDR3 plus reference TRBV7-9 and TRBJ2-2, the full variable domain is DTGVSQNPRHKITKRGQNVTFRCDPISEHNRLYWYRQTLGQGPEFLTYFQNEAQLEKSRLLSDRFSAERPKGSFSTLEIQRTEQGDSAMYLCASSQIGGGSTGELFFGEGSRLTVL.

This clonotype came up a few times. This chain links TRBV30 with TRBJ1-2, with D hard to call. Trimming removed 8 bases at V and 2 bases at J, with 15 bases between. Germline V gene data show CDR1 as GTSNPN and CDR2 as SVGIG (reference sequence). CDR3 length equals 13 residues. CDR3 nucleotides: TGTGCCGGCCGGGATCAGATCAACTATGGCTACACCTTC. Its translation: CAGRDQINYGYTF. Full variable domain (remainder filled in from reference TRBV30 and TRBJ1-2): SQTIHQWPATLVQPVGSPLSLECTVEGTSNPNLYWYRQAAGRGLQLLFYSVGIGQISSEVPQNLSASRPQDRQFILSSKKLLLSDSGFYLCAGRDQINYGYTFGSGTRLTVV.

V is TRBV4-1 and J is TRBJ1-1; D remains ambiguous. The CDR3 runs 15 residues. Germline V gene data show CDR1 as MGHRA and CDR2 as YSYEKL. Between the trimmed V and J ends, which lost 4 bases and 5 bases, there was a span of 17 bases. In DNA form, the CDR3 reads TGCGCCAGCAGCCCAGTTGGGCGAGGAGGGACTGAAGCTTTCTTT. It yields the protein CASSPVGRGGTEAFF.

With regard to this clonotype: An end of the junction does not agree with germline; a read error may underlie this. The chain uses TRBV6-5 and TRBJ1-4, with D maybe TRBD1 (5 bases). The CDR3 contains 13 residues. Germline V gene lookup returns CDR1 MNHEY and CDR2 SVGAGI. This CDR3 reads CASRGGANEKLSF. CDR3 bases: TGTGCCAGCCGGGGGGGAGCTAATGAAAAACTGTCTTTT.

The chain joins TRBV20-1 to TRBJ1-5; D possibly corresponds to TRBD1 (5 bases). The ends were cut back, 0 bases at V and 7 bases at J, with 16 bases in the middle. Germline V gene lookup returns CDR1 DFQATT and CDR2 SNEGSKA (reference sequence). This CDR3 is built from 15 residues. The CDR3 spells CSARDLGRVGQPQHF. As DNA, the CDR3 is TGCAGTGCTAGAGATTTGGGCAGGGTGGGGCAGCCCCAGCATTTT.

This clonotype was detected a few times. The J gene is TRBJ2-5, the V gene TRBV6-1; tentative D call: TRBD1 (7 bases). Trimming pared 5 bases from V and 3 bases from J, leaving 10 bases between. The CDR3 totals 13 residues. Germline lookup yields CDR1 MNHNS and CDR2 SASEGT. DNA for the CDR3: TGTGCCAGCAGTACAGGGGAGGAAGAGACCCAGTACTTC. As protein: CASSTGEEETQYF.

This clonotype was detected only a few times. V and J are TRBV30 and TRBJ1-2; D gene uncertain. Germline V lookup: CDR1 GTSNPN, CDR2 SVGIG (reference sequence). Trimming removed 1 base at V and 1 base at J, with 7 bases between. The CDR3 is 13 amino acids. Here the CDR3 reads CAWSGLLNYGYTF. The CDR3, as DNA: TGTGCCTGGAGTGGGCTCCTTAACTATGGCTACACCTTC.

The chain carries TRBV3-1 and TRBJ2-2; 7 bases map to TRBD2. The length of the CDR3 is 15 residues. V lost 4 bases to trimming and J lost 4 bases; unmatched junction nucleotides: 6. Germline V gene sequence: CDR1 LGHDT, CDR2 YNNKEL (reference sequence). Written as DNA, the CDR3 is TGTGCCAGCAGCCTTGGACTAGTGGGCACCGGGGAGCTGTTTTTT. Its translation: CASSLGLVGTGELFF.

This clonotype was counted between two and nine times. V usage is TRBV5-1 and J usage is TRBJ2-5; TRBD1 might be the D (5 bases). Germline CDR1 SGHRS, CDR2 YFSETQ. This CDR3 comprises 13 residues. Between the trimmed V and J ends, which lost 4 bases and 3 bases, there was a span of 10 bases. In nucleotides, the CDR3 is TGCGCCAGCAGCCGCGGACACAAAGAGACCCAGTACTTC. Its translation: CASSRGHKETQYF. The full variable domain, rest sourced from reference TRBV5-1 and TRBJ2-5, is KAGVTQTPRYLIKTRGQQVTLSCSPISGHRSVSWYQQTPGQGLQFLFEYFSETQRNKGNFPGRFSGRQFSNSRSEMNVSTLELGDSALYLCASSRGHKETQYFGPGTRLLVL.

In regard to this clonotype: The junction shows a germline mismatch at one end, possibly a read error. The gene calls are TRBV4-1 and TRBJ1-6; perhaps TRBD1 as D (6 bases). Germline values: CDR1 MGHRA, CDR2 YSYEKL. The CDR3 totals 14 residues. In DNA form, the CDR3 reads TGCGCCGGCAGCGAACAGGGAAGTCGTTCACCCCTCCACTTT. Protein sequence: CAGSEQGSRSPLHF.